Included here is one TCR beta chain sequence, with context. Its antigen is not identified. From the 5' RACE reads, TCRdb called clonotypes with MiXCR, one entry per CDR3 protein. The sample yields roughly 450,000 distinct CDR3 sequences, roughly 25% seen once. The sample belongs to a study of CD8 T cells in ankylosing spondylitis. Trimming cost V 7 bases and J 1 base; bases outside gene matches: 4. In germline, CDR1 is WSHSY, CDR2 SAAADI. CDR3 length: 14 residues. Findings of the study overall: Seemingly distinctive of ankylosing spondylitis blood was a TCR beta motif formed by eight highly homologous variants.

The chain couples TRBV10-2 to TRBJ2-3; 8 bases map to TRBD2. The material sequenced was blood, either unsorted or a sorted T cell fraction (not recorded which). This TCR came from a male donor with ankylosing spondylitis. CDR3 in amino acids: CASNGRARTDTQYF. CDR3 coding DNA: TGCGCCAGCAACGGGAGGGCACGCACAGATACGCAGTATTTT.